This entry concerns a single T cell receptor (beta chain). Assay used: immunoSEQ multiplex PCR; TCRdb lists only in-frame clones, some missing. Seen here are tens of thousands of clones, about nine tenths observed once, and the top ten hold roughly 3.2%. These data are taken from a study of blood T cell repertoires in COVID-19. On the study more broadly: Acute and convalescent COVID-19 samples came from the United States, Italy and Spain.

Germline V gene sequence: CDR1 MRHNA, CDR2 SNTAGT. The germline V and J ends were trimmed by 6 bases and 4 bases, with 15 bases remaining between them. This CDR3 comprises 14 residues. This TCR came from a man between 50 and 59 years old with active COVID-19. The rearrangement joins TRBV6-4 to TRBJ1-2; D ambiguous. Sequenced sample: peripheral blood. This CDR3 reads CASSRSTLGYGYTF. The CDR3 bases are TGTGCCAGCAGCCGGTCGACCCTAGGCTATGGCTACACCTTC.